The sequence of this T cell receptor (beta chain) was determined in a study of shared clonotypes between healthy human individuals. Per the germline V gene, CDR1 is LNHDA and CDR2 is SQIVND (reference sequence). This CDR3 has 11 residues. V lost 3 bases, J lost 9 bases, and 9 bases lay in between. The study ran the assay at deep level. Method: immunoSEQ multiplex PCR; TCRdb's copy keeps in-frame clones and lacks some. The top ten clones hold around 0.13% of a sample with roughly 2.4 million clones, approximately 96% of them seen once. The origin of this receptor is a man in his late teens or twenties in good health. V is TRBV19 and J is TRBJ2-7; D may be TRBD2 (6 bases). Sequencing input: naive CD4+ T cells sorted from blood. Subset meaning: CD45RA+ positively selected. CDR3 nucleotides: TGTGCCAGTAGTATGGAGGGCGGGCAGTACTTC. The encoded protein is CASSMEGGQYF.